This TCR beta chain was identified during a study of beta chain features in type 1 diabetes. Study information: The examined sorted cells totaled some 99 million across samples.

Every donor had blood drawn once into heparin, roughly 100 mL on average. Looked up from germline, CDR1 is MNHEY and CDR2 is SMNVEV (reference sequence). This CDR3 contains 12 residues. Trimming took 6 bases from V and 7 from J, leaving 9 bases between them. This clone has a handful of counts. What was sequenced were expressed TCRB transcripts, since all of the isolated RNA had been reverse transcribed. Sequenced by immunoSEQ multiplex PCR; TCRdb stores in-frame clones only, minus some. The table has almost 350,000 clones, roughly 8% seen once. This TCR came from a woman between 18 and 30 years old in good health. Source material: central memory CD4+ T cells from blood. The chain uses TRBV27 and TRBJ2-2, with D unresolved. DNA of the CDR3: TGTGCCAGCAGCCCACGCGACGGGGAGCTGTTTTTT. Its translation is CASSPRDGELFF.